This TCR beta chain emerged from a study of neurological immune-mediated disorders. Study summary: Relapsing-remitting disease was seen in 31 of the 34 multiple sclerosis patients, and secondary progressive disease was seen in 3.

A remark on this clonotype: The antigen remains unidentified.

V was shortened by 4 bases and J by 4 bases, with 8 bases between the two germline ends. The length of the CDR3 is 13 residues. The germline CDR1 and CDR2 sequences are MNHNS and SASEGT. Study-wide points: Among 34 multiple sclerosis patients, 18 had repertoires that phylogenetic grouping placed in one related-CDR3 cluster, a possible signature.

TCRdb re-derived calls from the 5' RACE reads in MiXCR, one entry per CDR3 protein. Of tens of thousands of distinct CDR3 sequences listed, 4% to 6% are singletons. Sequencing used PBMCs. The sequence was collected from a man aged 18 to 29 with multiple sclerosis. This chain links TRBV6-1 with TRBJ1-5; D not resolved. The chain's CDR3 is CASSVLTNQPQHF. CDR3 in DNA: TGTGCCAGCAGTGTCCTTACAAATCAGCCCCAGCATTTT.